Below, 3 T cell receptor beta chains from the same sample are listed, as sequenced in a study of spatial heterogeneity in lung cancer. Study-wide results and caveats: In tumors, expanded intratumoral alpha and beta TCR counts tracked mutation counts.

Antigens for these TCRs are unknown. Time point indicated: sample taken at primary tumor resection. Each CDR3 protein is one row after TCRdb ran MiXCR on the 5' RACE reads. The sample holds 13,000 or so distinct CDR3 sequences; less than 6.5% are singletons and the top ten take approximately 12%. The starting material was lung tumor tissue, obtained at surgery. These TCRs come from a female donor with early-stage non-small cell lung cancer.

This clonotype was detected many times. This beta chain lies outside the target of a library built for alpha chains; its clone size means little. V gene TRBV12-3 or TRBV12-4 combines with J gene TRBJ2-2, with D possibly matching TRBD1 (5 bases). This CDR3 region has 17 residues. V was trimmed by 4 bases and J by 8 bases, leaving 23 bases between them. The CDR3 loop reads CASSSPGFRAYSGELFF. CDR3 nucleotide sequence: TGTGCCAGCAGTTCTCCTGGCTTCAGGGCTTATAGTGGGGAGCTGTTTTTT.

This clonotype was counted ten times or more. This beta chain is an off-target read within a library intended for alpha chains, so its frequency means little. The V and J genes are TRBV5-1 and TRBJ2-7; either TRBD1 or TRBD2 may supply D (5 bases each). V gave up 10 bases and J gave up 4 bases, with 24 bases separating them. The CDR3 has 15 residues. Germline CDR1 and CDR2: SGHRS and YFSETQ. CDR3 bases: TGCGCCGCCCCCGCCAGGGACGGCCCAGGGTACGAGCAGTACTTC. Translation: CAAPARDGPGYEQYF. The entire variable domain, with the rest obtained from reference TRBV5-1 and TRBJ2-7, is as follows: KAGVTQTPRYLIKTRGQQVTLSCSPISGHRSVSWYQQTPGQGLQFLFEYFSETQRNKGNFPGRFSGRQFSNSRSEMNVSTLELGDSALYLCAAPARDGPGYEQYFGPGTRLTVT.

In this sample, this clonotype turned up once. The library was designed around alpha chains, so this beta chain is a stray read whose abundance carries little weight. The CDR3 loop reads CASSPPQGFRLLTGELFF. CDR3 DNA sequence: TGTGCCAGCAGTCCACCCCAGGGGTTTAGGCTTTTGACCGGGGAGCTGTTTTTT. This chain uses TRBV12-3 or TRBV12-4 with TRBJ2-2; TRBD1 is a possible D gene (6 bases). The CDR3 is made up of 18 amino acids. Trimming removed 5 bases at V and 5 bases at J, with 24 bases between.